This is a list of T cell receptor beta chains from one sample in a study of cytomegalovirus exposure and HLA in healthy donors. The assay was immunoSEQ multiplex PCR, and TCRdb's table has in-frame clones only and misses some. The table records about 69,000 clones, roughly 93% of them present only once. The specimen sequenced was PBMCs. Source of these receptors: a woman aged 18 to 35 in good health and CMV-seronegative. Both conserved end residues are part of each CDR3. A D gene is named only where the DNA matches it firmly. Only part of the rows carry a size: once, few, many, or a class if the clone is expanded.

cdr3_nt: TGCAGTGCTAGTTATCTGTTTTTT
cdr3_aa: CSASYLFF
v_call: TRBV20-1
clone_size: once
j_call: TRBJ1-4
d_call: -

cdr3_nt: TGTGCCAGCAGCATGACTAGCGGAGAGTACAATGAGCAGTTCTTC
cdr3_aa: CASSMTSGEYNEQFF
v_call: TRBV6-1
clone_size: -
j_call: TRBJ2-1
d_call: TRBD2

cdr3_nt: TGTGCCAGCAGCCAAATAGAGGACAATGAGCAGTTCTTC
cdr3_aa: CASSQIEDNEQFF
v_call: TRBV6-5
clone_size: -
j_call: TRBJ2-1
d_call: -

cdr3_nt: TGTGCCAGCAGTTTTTCCTACACCGGGGAGCTGTTTTTT
cdr3_aa: CASSFSYTGELFF
v_call: TRBV28
clone_size: few
j_call: TRBJ2-2
d_call: -

cdr3_nt: TGTGCCAGCAGCGCCGTTTGGCGGGATACGCAGTATTTT
cdr3_aa: CASSAVWRDTQYF
v_call: TRBV9
clone_size: once
j_call: TRBJ2-3
d_call: -

cdr3_nt: TGTGCCAGCAGTGACGGACTTACCTACGAGCAGTACTTC
cdr3_aa: CASSDGLTYEQYF
v_call: TRBV6-1
clone_size: -
j_call: TRBJ2-7
d_call: -

cdr3_nt: TGTGCCAGCAGTTACCGAGAGTCCTACGAGCAGTACTTC
cdr3_aa: CASSYRESYEQYF
v_call: TRBV6-5
clone_size: -
j_call: TRBJ2-7
d_call: -

cdr3_nt: TGTGCCAGTAGTATACCAACTCTAGGAGCGGGTATTAATGAGCAGTTCTTC
cdr3_aa: CASSIPTLGAGINEQFF
v_call: TRBV19
clone_size: -
j_call: TRBJ2-1
d_call: -

cdr3_nt: TGTGCCAGCAGCGCTGACGGACAGGGAGGCGTCTATGGCTACACCTTC
cdr3_aa: CASSADGQGGVYGYTF
v_call: TRBV7-3
clone_size: once
j_call: TRBJ1-2
d_call: TRBD1

cdr3_nt: TGTGCCAGCAGCTTGGCGGGGAATGAAAAACTGTTTTTT
cdr3_aa: CASSLAGNEKLFF
v_call: TRBV5-6
clone_size: -
j_call: TRBJ1-4
d_call: -

cdr3_nt: TGTGCCAGCAGCTCCTGGGAGACAGATACGCAGTATTTT
cdr3_aa: CASSSWETDTQYF
v_call: TRBV5-4
clone_size: -
j_call: TRBJ2-3
d_call: -

cdr3_nt: TGTGCCAGCAAGTATCCGGACTCCTCCTACGAGCAGTACTTC
cdr3_aa: CASKYPDSSYEQYF
v_call: TRBV2
clone_size: -
j_call: TRBJ2-7
d_call: -

cdr3_nt: TGTGCCAGCTCACCACGGCCAGCTAATGAAAAACTGTTTTTT
cdr3_aa: CASSPRPANEKLFF
v_call: TRBV18
clone_size: -
j_call: TRBJ1-4
d_call: -

cdr3_nt: TGCGCCAGCAGCGATATCCGGACAGGGGCTGGCTACACCTTC
cdr3_aa: CASSDIRTGAGYTF
v_call: TRBV4-1
clone_size: -
j_call: TRBJ1-2
d_call: TRBD1

cdr3_nt: TGTGCCAGCAGCGAAACAGGGGTTAACAATCAGCCCCAGCATTTT
cdr3_aa: CASSETGVNNQPQHF
v_call: TRBV9
clone_size: -
j_call: TRBJ1-5
d_call: TRBD1

cdr3_nt: TGTGCCAGCTCACCAGACAGAAATCAGCCCCAGCATTTT
cdr3_aa: CASSPDRNQPQHF
v_call: TRBV18
clone_size: once
j_call: TRBJ1-5
d_call: -

cdr3_nt: TGTGCCAGCACCCAAAGGAGGGGCACTGAAGCTTTCTTT
cdr3_aa: CASTQRRGTEAFF
v_call: TRBV6-1
clone_size: -
j_call: TRBJ1-1
d_call: -

cdr3_nt: TGCAGCGTCGACCCCAAACTAGCGGGATTTGCAGATACGCAGTATTTT
cdr3_aa: CSVDPKLAGFADTQYF
v_call: TRBV29-1
clone_size: -
j_call: TRBJ2-3
d_call: TRBD2

cdr3_nt: TGTGCCAGCAGCTCCTACAGGGATGCCCAGCCCCAGCATTTT
cdr3_aa: CASSSYRDAQPQHF
v_call: TRBV7-9
clone_size: -
j_call: TRBJ1-5
d_call: -

cdr3_nt: TGTGCCAGCAGTGACTCGCGGGACACCGGGGAGCTGTTTTTT
cdr3_aa: CASSDSRDTGELFF
v_call: TRBV6-4
clone_size: -
j_call: TRBJ2-2
d_call: -

cdr3_nt: TGTGCCAGCAGTGACTCGCAGACAGATGAGCAGTTCTTC
cdr3_aa: CASSDSQTDEQFF
v_call: TRBV6-4
clone_size: -
j_call: TRBJ2-1
d_call: -

cdr3_nt: TGTGCCAGCAGTGAAAGAACAGGGATTAATGAAAAACTGTTTTTT
cdr3_aa: CASSERTGINEKLFF
v_call: TRBV25-1
clone_size: -
j_call: TRBJ1-4
d_call: -

cdr3_nt: TGTGCCAGCAGCTTAGGGGATAGCGGGAGATCCGGGGAGCTGTTTTTT
cdr3_aa: CASSLGDSGRSGELFF
v_call: TRBV7-9
clone_size: -
j_call: TRBJ2-2
d_call: TRBD2

cdr3_nt: TGTGCCAGCAGCTCATCCCTTCGGGGGGGGGACTATAATTCACCCCTCCACTTT
cdr3_aa: CASSSSLRGGDYNSPLHF
v_call: TRBV7-2
clone_size: -
j_call: TRBJ1-6
d_call: -

cdr3_nt: TGTGCCAGCAGCCCTCGCTCCAGCGGGGGGGGATATACGCAGTATTTT
cdr3_aa: CASSPRSSGGGYTQYF
v_call: TRBV11-1
clone_size: -
j_call: TRBJ2-3
d_call: TRBD2

cdr3_nt: TGTGCCAGCAGCGTAACCGCTAACAGCGAGCAGTACTTC
cdr3_aa: CASSVTANSEQYF
v_call: TRBV9
clone_size: -
j_call: TRBJ2-7
d_call: -

cdr3_nt: TGTGCCAGCAGTTTACGGCGGGAGTGGGACACCGGGGAGCTGTTTTTT
cdr3_aa: CASSLRREWDTGELFF
v_call: TRBV27
clone_size: -
j_call: TRBJ2-2
d_call: TRBD2

cdr3_nt: TGTGCCAGTAGTACCAACAGGGGAGAAACCGAGCAGTACTTC
cdr3_aa: CASSTNRGETEQYF
v_call: TRBV19
clone_size: once
j_call: TRBJ2-7
d_call: TRBD1